This T cell receptor beta chain stems from a study of T cell changes during pregnancy in multiple sclerosis. Libraries were prepared by immunoSEQ multiplex PCR; TCRdb keeps only in-frame clonotypes and omits some of them. The table shows tens of thousands of clones, with around 92% occurring only once. This TCR derives from a female donor in good health, enrolled as a control in a pregnancy study. Sequencing was performed on CD4+ T cells from peripheral blood mononuclear cells, taken in the second trimester of pregnancy.

As DNA, the CDR3 is TGTGCCAGCAGTTTATACGCTACCAACTACGAGCAGTACTTC. Translation gives CASSLYATNYEQYF. This chain uses TRBV28 with TRBJ2-7; D unresolved. Germline V gene lookup returns CDR1 MDHEN and CDR2 SYDVKM. Trimming pared 1 base from V and 3 bases from J, leaving 10 bases between. The CDR3 extends over 14 amino acids.